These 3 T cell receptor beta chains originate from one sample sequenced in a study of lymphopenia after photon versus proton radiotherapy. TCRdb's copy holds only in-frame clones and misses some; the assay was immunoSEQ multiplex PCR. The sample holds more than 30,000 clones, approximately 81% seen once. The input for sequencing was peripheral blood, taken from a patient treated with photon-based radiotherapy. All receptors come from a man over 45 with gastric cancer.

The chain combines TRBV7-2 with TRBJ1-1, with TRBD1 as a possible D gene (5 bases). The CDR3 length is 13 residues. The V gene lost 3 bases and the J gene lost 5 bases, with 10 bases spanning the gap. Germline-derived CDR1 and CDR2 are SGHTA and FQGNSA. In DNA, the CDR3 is TGTGCCAGCAGCTTCCGTCAGGGAACTGAAGCTTTCTTT. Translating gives CASSFRQGTEAFF.

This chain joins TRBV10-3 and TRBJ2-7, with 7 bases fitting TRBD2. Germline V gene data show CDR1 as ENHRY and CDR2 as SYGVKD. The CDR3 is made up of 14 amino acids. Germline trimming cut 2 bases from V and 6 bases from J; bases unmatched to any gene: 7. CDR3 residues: CAISEPGPGGEQYF. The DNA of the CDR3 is TGTGCCATCAGTGAGCCGGGACCGGGAGGCGAGCAGTACTTC.

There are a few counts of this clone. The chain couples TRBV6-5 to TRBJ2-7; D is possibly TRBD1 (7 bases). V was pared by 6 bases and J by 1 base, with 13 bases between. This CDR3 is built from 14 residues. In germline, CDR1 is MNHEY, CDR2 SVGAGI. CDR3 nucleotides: TGTGCCAGCAGCCTGACAGGGAGGTCCTACGAGCAGTACTTC. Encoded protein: CASSLTGRSYEQYF.